What follows are 26 T cell receptor beta chains derived from one specimen sequenced in a study of cytomegalovirus exposure and HLA in healthy donors. The assay was immunoSEQ multiplex PCR, and TCRdb's table has in-frame clones only and misses some. Of about 300,000 clones listed, approximately 90% were seen once; the top ten hold about 0.99%. Sequencing used PBMCs. Receptor source: a woman aged 18 to 35 in good health and CMV-seronegative.

This clone appeared a few times. The gene calls are TRBV6-1 and TRBJ1-4; the D is unclear. CDR3 length: 16 residues. Germline CDR1 reads MNHNS; CDR2 reads SASEGT. V dropped 4 bases and J dropped 4 bases, with 16 bases sitting between them. CDR3 nucleotides: TGTGCCAGCAGTGTGATGGGCGGGGATGGTAATGAAAAACTGTTTTTT. Translating gives CASSVMGGDGNEKLFF.

The V call is TRBV25-1, the J call TRBJ2-3, with D tentatively TRBD1 (6 bases). CDR3 size: 12 residues. V shed 9 bases and J shed 7 bases, with 14 bases lying between them. Germline values: CDR1 MGHDK, CDR2 SYGVNS. CDR3 loop: CASRRGLHTQYF. The CDR3 nucleotides read TGTGCCAGTAGAAGGGGGTTACATACGCAGTATTTT. Supplemented by reference TRBV25-1 and TRBJ2-3, the full variable domain reads EADIYQTPRYLVIGTGKKITLECSQTMGHDKMYWYQQDPGMELHLIHYSYGVNSTEKGDLSSESTVSRIRTEHFPLTLESARPSHTSQYLCASRRGLHTQYFGPGTRLTVL.

The chain uses TRBV7-2 and TRBJ1-1; 8 bases are shared with TRBD1. V was clipped by 5 bases and J by 3 bases; unmatched bases: 8. Per germline, CDR1 SGHTA and CDR2 FQGNSA. This CDR3 has 15 amino acids. This CDR3 reads CASSPDRGGYTEAFF. The CDR3 DNA follows: TGTGCCAGCAGCCCCGACAGGGGAGGGTACACTGAAGCTTTCTTT.

About this clone itself: This specimen includes other DNA sequences encoding the same CDR3. CDR3 protein: CASSSGQGIYEQYF. The CDR3 nucleotides read TGTGCCAGCAGTTCGGGACAGGGTATCTACGAGCAGTACTTC. The chain is built from TRBV28 and TRBJ2-7; 9 bases are a match to TRBD1. Germline V gene sequence: CDR1 MDHEN, CDR2 SYDVKM. This CDR3 has 14 residues. The ends lost 4 bases at V and 3 bases at J; junction bases unmatched: 4.

The chain uses TRBV4-3 and TRBJ1-1; D not certain. Trimming removed 0 bases from V and 6 bases from J, with 14 bases in between. CDR3 size: 15 residues. The germline CDR1 and CDR2 sequences are LGHNA and YSLEER. CDR3 nucleotides: TGCGCCAGCAGCCAAGATTCAGCGGGTTCCGCTGAAGCTTTCTTT. It yields the protein CASSQDSAGSAEAFF.

The chain joins TRBV6-5 to TRBJ2-7, with 7 positions matching TRBD2. V was clipped by 5 bases and J by 3 bases; unmatched bases: 10. Germline values: CDR1 MNHEY, CDR2 SVGAGI. The CDR3 loop spans 15 amino acids. Here the CDR3 reads CASSPPLAAGYEQYF. In DNA, the CDR3 is TGTGCCAGCAGTCCACCCCTAGCGGCGGGCTACGAGCAGTACTTC.

This clone was observed once. V gene TRBV9 combines with J gene TRBJ1-2, with D perhaps TRBD1 (5 bases). Trimming removed 0 bases from V and 2 bases from J, with 14 bases in between. This CDR3 is 16 amino acids long. Germline CDR1 reads SGDLS; CDR2 reads YYNGEE. The CDR3 region is CASSVADPQGNYGYTF. Here the CDR3 DNA reads TGTGCCAGCAGCGTAGCTGACCCCCAGGGAAACTATGGCTACACCTTC.

This rearrangement joins TRBV18 to TRBJ2-5; D is unresolved. Germline V gene lookup returns CDR1 KGHSH and CDR2 LQKENI. V shed 0 bases and J shed 5 bases, with 10 bases lying between them. There are 14 residues in the CDR3. In nucleotides, the CDR3 is TGTGCCAGCTCACCACCGTCTATCCCCGAGACCCAGTACTTC. As protein: CASSPPSIPETQYF.

In this sample, this clone turned up a few times. Here the CDR3 DNA reads TGTGCCAGCAGCTTAGGACAGGGTAGGCAGTACTTC. Its translation: CASSLGQGRQYF. The chain has TRBV5-6 and TRBJ2-7; 8 nucleotides agree with TRBD1. The CDR3 is made up of 12 amino acids. Germline loops: CDR1 SGHDT, CDR2 YYEEEE. After removal of 2 bases from V and 9 bases from J, the junction contained 4 bases not matched to a gene.

The CDR3 region is CASSVGRLGEETQYF. CDR3 DNA sequence: TGTGCCAGCAGCGTAGGGCGGCTTGGCGAAGAGACCCAGTACTTC. The rearrangement joins TRBV9 to TRBJ2-5, with unresolved D. CDR3 length: 15 amino acids. The V and J ends lost 0 bases and 3 bases respectively, with 12 bases between them. The germline V gene has CDR1 SGDLS and CDR2 YYNGEE.

The chain carries TRBV29-1 and TRBJ2-1; 8 bases fit TRBD2. The CDR3 loop spans 15 amino acids. Unmatched junction bases numbered 15, after V lost 7 bases and J lost 7 bases. Germline V gene data show CDR1 as SQVTM and CDR2 as ANQGSEA. This chain's CDR3 is CSGKGGAGEWNEQFF. The DNA of the CDR3 is TGCAGCGGTAAAGGAGGAGCGGGAGAATGGAATGAGCAGTTCTTC.

The count of this clone is one. This sequence joins TRBV14 and TRBJ1-6; no clear D. The CDR3 length is 12 residues. The germline V and J ends were trimmed by 1 base and 14 bases, with 9 bases remaining between them. CDR1 and CDR2 (germline): SGHDN, FVKESK. DNA of the CDR3: TGTGCCAGCAGCCAAGGCGTGAGCACCCTCCACTTT. Protein: CASSQGVSTLHF.

This chain connects TRBV4-2 to TRBJ2-7, with D uncertain. Trimming shortened V by 1 base and J by 2 bases, and 9 bases separated the two germline ends. Germline CDR1 LGHNA, CDR2 YNFKEQ. The CDR3 is 14 amino acids. The CDR3 DNA sequence: TGTGCCAGCAGCCAAGCCACTGGTCCCTACGAGCAGTACTTC. Translated, it gives CASSQATGPYEQYF.

The rearrangement joins TRBV6-6 to TRBJ2-7; 12 bases map to TRBD1. The CDR3 loop spans 13 amino acids. Trimming took 6 bases from V and 4 from J; bases not matched to a gene: 1. Germline CDR1 and CDR2: MNHNY and SVGAGI (reference sequence). The CDR3 loop is CASRGQGAYEQYF. DNA of the CDR3: TGTGCCAGCAGGGGACAGGGGGCATACGAGCAGTACTTC.

The CDR3 DNA reads as TGTGCCAGCAGTTACCAACCTGGGAGGGAAAAACTGTTTTTT. It yields the protein CASSYQPGREKLFF. The genes are TRBV6-6 and TRBJ1-4; D remains unclear. The CDR3 has 14 amino acids. Germline CDR1 MNHNY, CDR2 SVGAGI (reference sequence). The V end was cut by 2 bases, the J end by 8 bases, with 12 bases between.

V gene TRBV9 combines with J gene TRBJ2-1, with TRBD2 matching over 14 bases. CDR1 SGDLS and CDR2 YYNGEE come from the germline V gene. The CDR3 totals 17 residues. Trimming took 2 bases from V and 9 from J; bases not matched to a gene: 10. The DNA for the CDR3 is TGTGCCAGCAGCGTGGGGACTAGCGGGAGTCTTTTCACTGAGCAGTTCTTC. This gives the protein CASSVGTSGSLFTEQFF.

V and J are TRBV5-1 and TRBJ2-5; 7 bases are shared with TRBD1. V was pared by 2 bases and J by 2 bases, with 3 bases of the junction left unmatched. The germline V gene has CDR1 SGHRS and CDR2 YFSETQ. This CDR3 contains 14 residues. In DNA form, the CDR3 reads TGCGCCAGCAGCTTAGGACAGGTTCAAGAGACCCAGTACTTC. This gives the protein CASSLGQVQETQYF.

For this clone: Other DNA sequences in this specimen translate into the identical CDR3. This chain joins TRBV15 and TRBJ1-5; no definite D call. Trimming removed 0 bases at V and 1 base at J, with 4 bases between. The CDR3 consists of 14 residues. The V gene's germline CDR1 is LNHNV and CDR2 YYDKDF (reference sequence). The CDR3 sequence is CATSRDSSNQPQHF. The CDR3 DNA reads as TGTGCCACCAGCAGAGATTCGAGCAATCAGCCCCAGCATTTT. The whole variable domain, filled in from reference TRBV15 and TRBJ1-5, reads DAMVIQNPRYQVTQFGKPVTLSCSQTLNHNVMYWYQQKSSQAPKLLFHYYDKDFNNEADTPDNFQSRRPNTSFCFLDIRSPGLGDTAMYLCATSRDSSNQPQHFGDGTRLSIL.

The chain has TRBV15 and TRBJ1-2, with a tentative D call TRBD1 (6 bases). Trimming removed 4 bases at V and 7 bases at J, with 16 bases between. The CDR3 has 14 amino acids. In germline, CDR1 is LNHNV, CDR2 YYDKDF (reference sequence). The CDR3 protein is CATSTGTIRSGYTF. The DNA for the CDR3 is TGTGCCACCAGCACAGGGACAATACGGAGTGGCTACACCTTC.

The genes are TRBV7-2 and TRBJ1-1, with D possibly being TRBD1 (6 bases). CDR1 and CDR2 from the germline V gene are SGHTA and FQGNSA. The ends were cut back, 5 bases at V and 11 bases at J, with 18 bases in the middle. The CDR3 consists of 13 residues. The CDR3 region is CASSPTNRAWAFF. The CDR3 DNA reads TGTGCCAGCAGCCCTACCAACAGGGCATGGGCTTTCTTT.

The CDR3 here is CASSGTENTEAFF. DNA of the CDR3: TGTGCCAGCAGTGGGACTGAGAACACTGAAGCTTTCTTT. This chain connects TRBV6-4 to TRBJ1-1, with D unresolved. The germline gives CDR1 MRHNA, CDR2 SNTAGT. V was pared by 4 bases and J by 1 base, with 7 bases between. This CDR3 has 13 residues.

The chain links TRBV19 to TRBJ2-2; D not certain. With 7 bases removed from V and 2 bases from J, the gap between germline ends came to 8 bases. CDR1 is LNHDA, CDR2 SQIVND, per germline (reference sequence). CDR3 length equals 13 residues. The DNA of the CDR3 is TGTGCCAGTAAACGGGTTAACACCGGGGAGCTGTTTTTT. It codes for CASKRVNTGELFF.

In DNA form, the CDR3 reads TGTGCCAGCAGTTCCACGAGGGGACTAGCGGGTTACAATGAGCAGTTCTTC. Translating it yields CASSSTRGLAGYNEQFF. The chain uses TRBV27 and TRBJ2-1; 12 bases map to TRBD2. Trimming at V came to 4 bases and at J to 4 bases, leaving 8 bases not matched to a gene. Germline V gene sequence: CDR1 MNHEY, CDR2 SMNVEV (reference sequence). This CDR3 is 17 amino acids long.

J is TRBJ2-1 and V is TRBV7-9; 8 nucleotides match TRBD1. The CDR3 has 17 residues. Germline loops: CDR1 SEHNR, CDR2 FQNEAQ (reference sequence). V shed 1 base and J 1 base; nucleotides not matched to a gene: 6. CDR3 sequence: CASSLDWRDRSYNEQFF. CDR3 DNA sequence: TGTGCCAGCAGCTTAGATTGGCGGGACAGGTCCTACAATGAGCAGTTCTTC. Variable domain in full (rest from reference TRBV7-9 and TRBJ2-1): DTGVSQNPRHKITKRGQNVTFRCDPISEHNRLYWYRQTLGQGPEFLTYFQNEAQLEKSRLLSDRFSAERPKGSFSTLEIQRTEQGDSAMYLCASSLDWRDRSYNEQFFGPGTRLTVL.

The chain has TRBV5-1 and TRBJ2-7; 9 nucleotides line up with TRBD2. The CDR3 runs 16 residues. The trim removed 4 bases at V and 2 bases at J, leaving 10 bases unmatched. Germline CDR1 and CDR2: SGHRS and YFSETQ. The chain's CDR3 is CASSPSPSGTAYEQYF. The CDR3 DNA follows: TGCGCCAGCAGCCCCAGTCCTAGCGGGACCGCCTACGAGCAGTACTTC.

The chain uses TRBV25-1 and TRBJ2-3; 8 bases are a match to TRBD1. Germline values: CDR1 MGHDK, CDR2 SYGVNS. V gave up 2 bases and J gave up 0 bases; unmatched junction bases: 4. The CDR3 is made up of 16 amino acids. This CDR3 reads CASSEPDRGSTDTQYF. DNA for the CDR3: TGTGCCAGCAGTGAACCCGACAGGGGTAGCACAGATACGCAGTATTTT.